Listed below are T cell receptor beta chains from one sample, sequenced in a study of vaccination effects on CD4 cells after COVID-19. Their antigens remain unidentified. The assay was immunoSEQ multiplex PCR, and TCRdb's table has in-frame clones only and misses some. The sample has tens of thousands of clones, 81% seen once. The material was CD4+ T cells from PBMCs cultured with SARS-CoV-2 spike peptides, obtained after COVID-19 vaccination. The receptor set was obtained from a human donor who received a COVID-19 vaccine. Some clones in this sample may be carry-over from other donors' samples. Each CDR3 is given with its conserved first and last residue. A D gene is named only where the DNA matches it firmly. A clone size is listed for some rows: how often the clone was seen (once, few, many), or a class if it is expanded.

j_call v_call clone_size cdr3_length d_call cdr3_nt cdr3_aa
TRBJ2-2 TRBV3-1/TRBV3-2 . 12 . TGTGCCAGCAGCCTGTCCTCTCGAGAGCTGTTTTTT CASSLSSRELFF
TRBJ2-1 TRBV19 . 15 . TGTGCCAGTAGTACCCCACCGAGCTCCTACAATGAGCAGTTCTTC CASSTPPSSYNEQFF
TRBJ1-1 TRBV7-3 . 13 . TGTGCCAGCAGCCCAACATCGAACACTGAAGCTTTCTTT CASSPTSNTEAFF
TRBJ1-2 TRBV12-3/TRBV12-4 . 13 . TGTGCCAGCAGGCCCACAGGGACTTATGGCTACACCTTC CASRPTGTYGYTF
TRBJ2-3 TRBV9 . 15 . TGTGCCAGCAGCGTAGGGACTTCTAGCACAGATACGCAGTATTTT CASSVGTSSTDTQYF
TRBJ1-1 TRBV6-6 once 12 . TGTGCCAGCAGCCGGAGTTACACTGAAGCTTTCTTT CASSRSYTEAFF
TRBJ1-1 TRBV27 medium-sized 14 . TGTGCCAGCAGCCCCAGGGCCCTGAACACTGAAGCTTTCTTT CASSPRALNTEAFF
TRBJ1-3 TRBV7-3 few 12 . TGTGCCAGCAGAGGCTCTGGAAACACCATATATTTT CASRGSGNTIYF
TRBJ2-6 TRBV25-1 . 15 TRBD1 TGTGCCAGCACTACAGGGGCGAGTGGGGCCAACGTCCTGACTTTC CASTTGASGANVLTF
TRBJ1-3 TRBV24-1 once 13 . TGTGCCACCAGTGATTCCGGGATTGACACCATATATTTT CATSDSGIDTIYF
TRBJ1-1 TRBV3-1/TRBV3-2 . 14 . TGTGCCAGCAGCCAAGTTGGGGGGCAGAGTGAAGCTTTCTTT CASSQVGGQSEAFF
TRBJ1-1 TRBV5-1 . 15 TRBD1 TGCGCCAGCAGCTTCTATGGGACAGCGGGGACTGAAGCTTTCTTT CASSFYGTAGTEAFF
TRBJ2-3 TRBV4-1 . 16 TRBD2 TGCGCCAGCAGCCCTCGGACTAGCGGGTTGGGAGATACGCAGTATTTT CASSPRTSGLGDTQYF
TRBJ1-1 TRBV5-1 . 14 . TGCGCCAGCAGCTTCGGAGCCTTGGGCACTGAAGCTTTCTTT CASSFGALGTEAFF
TRBJ1-2 TRBV2 . 13 TRBD1 TGTGCCAGCAGGGACAGGGGGCTAGGTGGCTACACCTTC CASRDRGLGGYTF
TRBJ1-3 TRBV10-3 . 14 TRBD1 TGTGCCATCAGGAGCGACAGGGAGGGAAACACCATATATTTT CAIRSDREGNTIYF
TRBJ1-4 TRBV30 once 14 TRBD1 TGTGCCTGGTCCCCCACAGGGGCTAATGAAAAACTGTTTTTT CAWSPTGANEKLFF
TRBJ2-5 TRBV13 . 14 . TGTGCCAGCAGCAAGGACATTCACCAAGAGACCCAGTACTTC CASSKDIHQETQYF
TRBJ1-6 TRBV29-1 once 14 TRBD1 TGCAGCGTTCAAATCTCAGGGGGCGATTCACCCCTCCACTTT CSVQISGGDSPLHF
TRBJ1-1 TRBV27 . 14 . TGTGCCAGCAGTTTGACAGAGGCGAACACTGAAGCTTTCTTT CASSLTEANTEAFF
TRBJ1-1 TRBV18 . 13 . TGTGCCAGCTCACCAAGCGTTGAGGGTGAAGCTTTCTTT CASSPSVEGEAFF
TRBJ2-3 TRBV5-1 . 16 . TGCGCCAGCAGCTTGGAAACAGGGATAGGCACAGATACGCAGTATTTT CASSLETGIGTDTQYF
TRBJ1-5 TRBV28 . 14 . TGTGCCAGCAGACCTGACACTATCAATCAGCCCCAGCATTTT CASRPDTINQPQHF
TRBJ2-5 TRBV24-1 . 15 . TGTGCCACCAGTGACGCCGCGGGGGCCGGGGAGACCCAGTACTTC CATSDAAGAGETQYF
TRBJ1-3 TRBV7-9 medium-sized 17 TRBD1 TGTGCCAGCAGGGCAGGGGGCGCCGCTTCTCGAGGAAACACCATATATTTT CASRAGGAASRGNTIYF
TRBJ2-3 TRBV3-1/TRBV3-2 . 15 . TGTGCCAGCAGCCCGGAGGTAGCTTCAGGAGATACGCAGTATTTT CASSPEVASGDTQYF
TRBJ2-2 TRBV6-2/TRBV6-3 . 16 . TGTGCCAGCAGTTTGAAGTTTGGCAAGAACACCGGGGAGCTGTTTTTT CASSLKFGKNTGELFF
TRBJ2-3 TRBV18 . 14 . TGTGCCAGCTCACCACCGAGTGAACCAGATACGCAGTATTTT CASSPPSEPDTQYF
TRBJ1-6 TRBV11-2 few 14 . TGTGCCAGCAGCGAACAGGTGGGGAAATGGGCCCTCCACTTT CASSEQVGKWALHF
TRBJ1-2 TRBV6-5 medium-sized 13 TRBD1 TGTGCCAGCAGTATCGGGGACAGCTATGGCTACACCTTC CASSIGDSYGYTF
TRBJ1-3 TRBV28 . 14 . TGTGCCAGCATTGGAGGGGCCGTCGGAAACACCATATATTTT CASIGGAVGNTIYF
TRBJ2-5 TRBV5-5 . 15 . TGTGCCAGCAGCCGCACCCAGGGGATTGTAGAGACCCAGTACTTC CASSRTQGIVETQYF
TRBJ2-1 TRBV9 . 13 . TGTGCCAGCAGCACATTACCTGCGGGTGAGCAGTTCTTC CASSTLPAGEQFF
TRBJ2-1 TRBV10-3 few 14 TRBD2 TGTGCCATCGGGTCTAGCGGGGGGGCGGATGAGCAGTTCTTC CAIGSSGGADEQFF
TRBJ2-4 TRBV7-2 . 14 . TGTGCCAGCAGCGGGGGGGCCAGCAAAAACATTCAGTACTTC CASSGGASKNIQYF
TRBJ1-2 TRBV18 . 15 . TGTGCCAGCTCACCGAACAAGGGTACGGGCTATGGCTACACCTTC CASSPNKGTGYGYTF